This TCR beta chain was found in a study of human T cells and chemical hapten exposure (dated by TCRdb to the early 2020s). For the wider study: For sensitization, 2% DPC in acetone was applied to an approximately 2 cm by approximately 2 cm area of upper inner arm skin. Libraries were combined into a pool for sequencing, and differences in TCR yield between samples came mainly from small differences in library volumes within the pool. Blood was sampled from patients pre-sensitization (week 0) and at 2, 6 and about 24 weeks after DPC sensitization. For TCR sequencing, blood came from approximately 29 alopecia patients at anywhere from one to four time points (pre-sensitization, 2, 6 and 24 weeks). In alopecia patients, the study followed how the peripheral blood TCR repertoire changed in vivo over primary and secondary sensitization to diphenylcyclopropenone (DPC), a hapten. Throughout the roughly 23-week study period, patients were also given weekly therapeutic DPC doses on the scalp. Patch testing on the upper back used Finn chambers containing 0.01% DPC, with scoring done after 6 days according to International Contact Dermatitis Research Group standards. Most of the patients in the cohort were female, and the cohort covered alopecia areata with under or over 50% scalp involvement, alopecia totalis and alopecia universalis. Paper-wide results and their limitations: Expanded TCRs formed significantly more large CDR3 similarity clusters than pre-sensitization or healthy control sets, consistent with antigen-driven responses. The number of PT1 expanded TCRs positively correlated with patch test score, significant at thresholds 8, 16 and 32 but not 4. Because all patients had alopecia, a presumed autoimmune disease, the immune response of the patients might differ from that of healthy individuals. No change with DPC sensitization was found in the number of TCRs above 1 in 1000 frequency, and no evidence of global repertoire structure alterations was found. Repeated subsampling changed both the strength of the expansion versus patch-test correlation and the threshold at which that correlation became significant.

V is reduced by 1 base and J by 5 bases, leaving a spacing of 9 bases between them. CDR1 and CDR2, per the germline V gene, are MDHEN and SYDVKM. CDR3 length: 14 amino acids, cysteine to phenylalanine. The kept DNA is CDR3 alone, 42 bases in frame from the first base. This clonotype was detected only a few times. The clone's antigen remains unknown. Base qualities are not provided; no much larger clone lies one nucleotide away. The time point label, as the study defines it: patch test 3, about 24 weeks after DPC sensitization. What this sample's treatment or condition label stands for: therapeutic diphenylcyclopropenone sensitization with weekly scalp DPC. At every patch-test visit, the blood draw took place before the patch test was put on. Eligible patients were aged 18 to 70, diagnosed with alopecia, deemed suitable for DPC therapy, and excluded if pregnant. Total RNA was extracted from unfractionated whole blood collected in Tempus Blood RNA tubes.

To prepare the library, RACE was applied. Reads for this sample came from a NextSeq 500. Library preparation attached unique molecular identifiers to individual cDNA molecules for quantitative, reproducible TCR counting. Each blood RNA sample was used to sequence both TCR alpha and TCR beta chains. As for the original processing: Samples had a median of roughly 91,000 TCRs, with a range from about 23,224 to 690,600. The Decombinator software suite was used to annotate V, J and CDR3 in the TCR reads. For PS versus PT1 abundance plots, all samples were subsampled to the same number of TCRs (28,000). TCRs were defined as expanded if absent before sensitization and observed at least eight times at the 2-week time point. TCRdb trimmed public reads at Q25 via fastp, called clones via MiXCR and kept in-frame beta chains. Entries are consolidated by CDR3 protein sequence, retaining the most common genes and DNA. These V and J calls rely on TCRdb rather than the paper's analysis. The sample table lists about 190,000 distinct CDR3 sequences, approximately 24% of them with a count of one. Roughly 2.3% of the sample lies in the top ten.

The specimen comprised whole blood, sampled in connection with sensitization to the hapten diphenylcyclopropenone (DPC). The sequence links TRBV28 to TRBJ1-5; no D segment can be confidently identified. The sequence was collected from a woman aged 40-49 years with alopecia areata. Some clones in this sample may be carry-over from other donors' samples. For the CDR3, the sequence is CASSLSSGYQPQHF. The DNA sequence is TGTGCCAGCAGTTTATCGTCCGGTTATCAGCCCCAGCATTTT.